The T cell receptor beta chain described here comes from a study of regulatory T cells in long-lasting Graves disease. Study findings and constraints: Patients with persistent disease showed a bias toward TRBV28, TRBJ1-2 and TRBJ2-5.

HTBI primers from iRepertoire and Arm-PCR of CDR3 regions yielded the TCR beta libraries. TCRdb re-analysed the multiplex PCR reads in MiXCR, keeping a single row per CDR3 protein. This sample has 540,000 or so distinct CDR3 sequences; 13% occur once, and the top ten carry more than 8.5%. CDR3 length: 14 amino acids. Between the trimmed V and J ends, which lost 3 bases and 0 bases, there was a span of 8 bases. Germline V lookup: CDR1 LGHDT, CDR2 YNNKEL (reference sequence). This clonotype was seen ten or more times. The target antigen is unknown. Time point indicated: newly diagnosed GD, antithyroid drugs for less than 3 months. Following extraction of RNA from PBMCs, that RNA was used to make the TCR library. In addition, the sample was reused for a study of T cells in Graves' hyperthyroidism and ophthalmopathy. This second report adds: Disease duration under 2 months; hyperthyroidism patients were aged 18 to 65. Ophthalmopathy and stable hyperthyroidism were told apart by a 13 V-J model. For ophthalmopathy, model prediction preceded onset by a median approximately 6 months.

The sequence was collected from a man aged 25 to 45 with Graves disease. The source was peripheral blood mononuclear cells (PBMCs), collected at new diagnosis, from a patient treated with antithyroid drugs. The chain combines TRBV3-1 with TRBJ1-1; D gene ambiguous. CDR3 coding DNA: TGTGCCAGCAGCCATAGGGCCATGAACACTGAAGCTTTCTTT. Translation gives CASSHRAMNTEAFF.